The 30 T cell receptor beta chains listed next were all sequenced from one sample in a study of low-dose radiotherapy and immunotherapy resistance in tumors. Documented time point: after trial treatment. Treatment indicated: LDRT plus nivolumab, ipilimumab, low-dose cyclophosphamide and aspirin (RACIN trial). Gene-specific TRAV and TRBV primers were used for first-strand cDNA, covering alpha and beta chains. The authors amplified TCRs for about 20 PCR cycles with a constant-region primer and a V-primer adapter. TCRdb reprocessed the reads via MiXCR and lists one record per CDR3 protein. The table includes tens of thousands of distinct CDR3 sequences, 25% detected once. This specimen consisted of PBMCs, obtained after low-dose radiotherapy plus immunotherapy. The receptors stem from a male donor with prostate cancer.

This clonotype was seen ten or more times. This rearrangement joins TRBV30 to TRBJ1-2; TRBD1 is a possible D gene (5 bases). The germline gives CDR1 GTSNPN, CDR2 SVGIG (reference sequence). V lost 6 bases to trimming and J lost 8 bases, with 16 bases between them. The CDR3 spans 12 residues. The CDR3 reads CACHKGQSGYTF. The CDR3 DNA reads TGTGCCTGTCATAAAGGACAATCGGGCTACACCTTC.

Comment on this clonotype: One junction end disagrees with the germline gene, perhaps due to a read error. The chain has TRBV20-1 and TRBJ2-7, with 7 nucleotides matching TRBD2. CDR1 is DFQATT, CDR2 SNEGSKA, per germline (reference sequence). This CDR3 comprises 14 residues. CDR3 DNA sequence: TGCAGTGCTGGAGGATCGGGAGGACGGCACGAGAAGTACTTC. It encodes CSAGGSGGRHEKYF.

This rearrangement joins TRBV20-1 to TRBJ2-5; 11 positions match TRBD2. The CDR3 contains 14 residues. The germline V gene encodes CDR1 DFQATT and CDR2 SNEGSKA (reference sequence). V was clipped by 5 bases and J by 2 bases; unmatched bases: 4. CDR3 coding DNA: TGCAGTGCTTATCGGACTAGCGGGCAAGAGACCCAGTACTTC. Translation gives CSAYRTSGQETQYF.

This clonotype was counted at least ten times. This chain links TRBV18 with TRBJ2-5; the D is unclear. The germline V and J ends were trimmed by 4 bases and 5 bases, with 11 bases remaining between them. CDR1 and CDR2 from the germline V gene are KGHSH and LQKENI. The CDR3 is 13 amino acids. CDR3 sequence reads: CASSQDTTETQYF. CDR3 nucleotides: TGTGCCAGCTCACAAGATACCACCGAGACCCAGTACTTC.

Many counts were recorded for this clonotype. The rearrangement joins TRBV6-1 to TRBJ1-5, with D perhaps TRBD1 (5 bases). Germline assignment: CDR1 MNHNS and CDR2 SASEGT. CDR3 size: 14 residues. With 6 bases removed from V and 1 base from J, the gap between germline ends came to 10 bases. The CDR3 sequence: CASSRQISNQPQHF. The CDR3 nucleotides read TGTGCCAGCAGCCGACAGATAAGCAATCAGCCCCAGCATTTT.

At least ten counts were recorded for this clonotype. The genes are TRBV29-1 and TRBJ2-7; 7 bases are a match to TRBD2. The length of the CDR3 is 13 residues. The germline gives CDR1 SQVTM, CDR2 ANQGSEA. Losses at the gene ends were 5 bases for V and 2 bases for J; bases not matched to a gene: 6. In DNA form, the CDR3 reads TGCAGCGTTTGGGAGCGGGGAGCCTACGAGCAGTACTTC. Its translation: CSVWERGAYEQYF.

This clonotype was detected many times. The rearrangement joins TRBV5-8 to TRBJ2-1, with TRBD2 identical over 14 bases. After removal of 4 bases from V and 1 base from J, the junction contained 10 bases not matched to a gene. Looked up from germline, CDR1 is SGHTS and CDR2 is YDEGEE. There are 19 residues in the CDR3. The CDR3 bases are TGTGCCAGCAGCCCCTACGGACTAGCGGGAGGACCATCCTACAATGAGCAGTTCTTC. Protein sequence: CASSPYGLAGGPSYNEQFF.

A few counts support this clonotype. The CDR3 DNA reads TGTGCCACCGGACAGGGGAGGGGGACTGAAGCTTTCTTT. It translates to CATGQGRGTEAFF. The rearrangement uses TRBV19 and TRBJ1-1, with 9 nucleotides matching TRBD1. CDR3 length: 13 residues. Germline V gives CDR1 LNHDA, CDR2 SQIVND (reference sequence). J was trimmed by 5 bases and V by 10 bases; bases with no gene match: 8.

The table lists this clonotype with many counts. V and J are TRBV29-1 and TRBJ1-2; 8 bases map to TRBD1. CDR1 SQVTM and CDR2 ANQGSEA come from the germline V gene. The CDR3 is 12 residues long. The junction had 7 bases not matched to a gene; V was cut back by 7 bases and J by 6 bases. CDR3: CSARTGINGYTF. As DNA, the CDR3 is TGCAGCGCTCGGACAGGGATAAATGGCTACACCTTC.

The rearrangement joins TRBV28 to TRBJ1-2; perhaps TRBD1 as D (6 bases). The V gene's germline CDR1 is MDHEN and CDR2 SYDVKM. V lost 6 bases to trimming and J lost 8 bases, with 13 bases between them. The CDR3 is 12 residues long. The chain's CDR3 is CASRSGGRGYTF. DNA of the CDR3: TGTGCCAGCAGGTCCGGGGGGCGCGGCTACACCTTC.

This clonotype was observed many times. The chain links TRBV5-1 to TRBJ2-2; 7 bases line up with TRBD1. The CDR3 is 16 amino acids. V gave up 3 bases and J gave up 0 bases; unmatched junction bases: 5. Germline loops: CDR1 SGHRS, CDR2 YFSETQ. The DNA of the CDR3 is TGCGCCAGCAGCTCCCCCGGGACAGCGAACACCGGGGAGCTGTTTTTT. Residues: CASSSPGTANTGELFF.

Ten or more counts support this clonotype. The J gene is TRBJ2-3, the V gene TRBV6-2 or TRBV6-3; D might be TRBD1 (6 bases). The CDR3 loop spans 15 amino acids. CDR1 is MNHEY, CDR2 SVGEGT, per germline. V was pared by 3 bases and J by 2 bases, with 12 bases between. The CDR3 loop reads CASSYRDIVTDTQYF. In DNA form, the CDR3 reads TGTGCCAGCAGTTATCGGGACATCGTCACAGATACGCAGTATTTT.

The sample holds many counts of this clonotype. V gene TRBV27 combines with J gene TRBJ2-1, with TRBD2 matching over 7 bases. The CDR3 totals 18 residues. V lost 2 bases to trimming and J lost 0 bases; unmatched junction nucleotides: 10. Germline lookup yields CDR1 MNHEY and CDR2 SMNVEV (reference sequence). The DNA for the CDR3 is TGTGCCAGCAGTTTAACTAGCGCCTTATCGAGCTCCTACAATGAGCAGTTCTTC. As protein: CASSLTSALSSSYNEQFF.

This clonotype was observed at least ten times. V and J are TRBV4-1 and TRBJ1-2; 9 bases match TRBD1. This CDR3 spans 16 amino acids. Unmatched junction bases numbered 6, after V lost 0 bases and J lost 4 bases. Germline assignment: CDR1 MGHRA and CDR2 YSYEKL. This CDR3 reads CASSQDETGGGYGYTF. The CDR3 DNA sequence: TGCGCCAGCAGCCAAGACGAAACAGGGGGCGGCTATGGCTACACCTTC.

This clonotype was detected only a few times. The chain uses TRBV6-6 and TRBJ2-3, with TRBD2 matching over 11 bases. This CDR3 is 15 amino acids long. From germline, CDR1 is MNHNY and CDR2 SVGAGI (reference sequence). V dropped 6 bases and J dropped 4; count of bases not matched to a gene: 6. The CDR3 reads CASRLAGGPSDTQYF. For the CDR3, the DNA is TGTGCCAGCAGGTTAGCGGGAGGGCCATCAGATACGCAGTATTTT.

This clonotype occurred many times. The chain uses TRBV5-1 and TRBJ2-3, with TRBD2 matching over 12 bases. Germline V gene lookup returns CDR1 SGHRS and CDR2 YFSETQ. V lost 2 bases to trimming and J lost 0 bases; unmatched junction nucleotides: 1. This CDR3 comprises 16 residues. CDR3 DNA sequence: TGCGCCAGCAGCTTCGGACTAGCGGGAAGCACAGATACGCAGTATTTT. Translation gives CASSFGLAGSTDTQYF. Full variable domain (rest looked up from reference TRBV5-1 and TRBJ2-3): KAGVTQTPRYLIKTRGQQVTLSCSPISGHRSVSWYQQTPGQGLQFLFEYFSETQRNKGNFPGRFSGRQFSNSRSEMNVSTLELGDSALYLCASSFGLAGSTDTQYFGPGTRLTVL.

This clonotype was found many times. V gene TRBV12-3 or TRBV12-4 combines with J gene TRBJ1-6; D is ambiguous. CDR3 length equals 14 residues. The V gene lost 4 bases and the J gene lost 14 bases, with 18 bases spanning the gap. CDR3 sequence: CASSSRTRPMALHF. CDR3 coding DNA: TGTGCCAGCAGTTCAAGGACCCGCCCGATGGCCCTCCACTTT.

The table lists this clonotype with many counts. This rearrangement joins TRBV5-1 to TRBJ2-1, with 7 bases matching TRBD2. This CDR3 comprises 17 residues. Unmatched junction bases numbered 10, after V lost 4 bases and J lost 0 bases. Per the germline V gene, CDR1 is SGHRS and CDR2 is YFSETQ. The CDR3: CASSPPLAGHSYNEQFF. In DNA, the CDR3 is TGCGCCAGCAGCCCACCCTTAGCGGGCCACTCCTACAATGAGCAGTTCTTC.

As to this clonotype: A far larger clone differs by one base, so this is likely a read error. The genes are TRBV5-3 and TRBJ1-1; 9 bases line up with TRBD1. TRBV5-3 counts as an open reading frame of uncertain function. The CDR3 has 15 residues. V was clipped by 8 bases and J by 7 bases; unmatched bases: 15. The CDR3 region has the DNA TGTGCCAGCAGCAGACAGGGGGACAGGGATATTGAAGCTTTCTTT. Translation gives CASSRQGDRDIEAFF.

This clonotype has at least ten counts. The chain carries TRBV4-1 and TRBJ2-7, with D unresolved. Germline-derived CDR1 and CDR2 are MGHRA and YSYEKL. The CDR3 is 15 residues long. Deletions cut 2 bases from V and 2 bases from J, with 13 bases between. CDR3: CASSQLAGSTYEQYF. In DNA form, the CDR3 reads TGCGCCAGCAGCCAATTAGCAGGAAGCACCTACGAGCAGTACTTC.

With respect to this clonotype: This likely came from a read error, as a far larger clone is one base away. J is TRBJ2-7 and V is TRBV27; a weak D match, TRBD1 (6 bases). Trimming removed 6 bases from V and 7 bases from J, with 22 bases in between. This CDR3 has 15 amino acids. CDR1 and CDR2 (germline): MNHEY, SMNVEV (reference sequence). The CDR3 region has the DNA TGTGCCAGCAGGCACAGGGCCCTTTCCTACAATGAGCAGTACTTC. This sequence encodes CASRHRALSYNEQYF.

This clonotype was seen repeatedly, ten times or more. The V and J genes are TRBV28 and TRBJ1-1; D is possibly TRBD1 (5 bases). The CDR3 is made up of 14 amino acids. CDR1 and CDR2 (germline): MDHEN, SYDVKM. The V end was cut by 7 bases, the J end by 0 bases, with 12 bases between. The CDR3 is CASIWGGMNTEAFF. In DNA form, the CDR3 reads TGTGCCAGCATTTGGGGGGGTATGAACACTGAAGCTTTCTTT.

This clonotype was observed many times. This rearrangement joins TRBV3-1 to TRBJ1-2; D ambiguous. This CDR3 has 13 amino acids. V was cut by 1 base and J by 7 bases, with 10 bases left in between. The germline CDR1 and CDR2 sequences are LGHDT and YNNKEL (reference sequence). CDR3 bases: TGTGCCAGCAGCCAAGTTGTGTCGGGTGGCTACACCTTC. This gives the protein CASSQVVSGGYTF.

Regarding this clonotype: The junction does not match germline at one end; this may be a read error. This chain links TRBV5-8 with TRBJ2-5; 11 nucleotides match TRBD2. CDR3 length equals 15 residues. CDR1 and CDR2 (germline): SGHTS, YDEGEE. The CDR3 coding sequence is TGTGCCAGCAGCACACAACTAGCGGGAGAAGAGACTCAGTACTTC. Protein sequence: CASSTQLAGEETQYF.

This clonotype was observed at least ten times. V gene TRBV7-2 combines with J gene TRBJ2-3; 10 bases fit TRBD2. There are 16 residues in the CDR3. V dropped 5 bases and J dropped 5; count of bases not matched to a gene: 10. Germline V CDR1 and CDR2: SGHTA, FQGNSA. This chain's CDR3 is CASSPRLLAGGDTQYF. CDR3 DNA sequence: TGTGCCAGCAGCCCCCGACTGTTAGCGGGAGGAGATACGCAGTATTTT.

This clonotype was recorded at least ten times. The chain recombines TRBV7-9 with TRBJ2-2; D might be TRBD2 (5 bases). Per the germline V gene, CDR1 is SEHNR and CDR2 is FQNEAQ (reference sequence). Trimming cost V 5 bases and J 5 bases, with 9 bases left between them. The CDR3 loop spans 13 amino acids. CDR3 nucleotide sequence: TGTGCCAGCAGCACCACGGGAACCGGGGAGCTGTTTTTT. Translating it yields CASSTTGTGELFF.

This clonotype has at least ten counts. The rearrangement joins TRBV5-4 to TRBJ2-5; 13 bases align to TRBD2. The CDR3 spans 16 residues. V lost 4 bases to trimming and J lost 1 base; unmatched junction nucleotides: 4. From germline, CDR1 is SGHNT and CDR2 YYREEE (reference sequence). CDR3 sequence (DNA): TGTGCCAGCAGCGGTGGGACTAGCGGGGCCCAAGAGACCCAGTACTTC. Translated: CASSGGTSGAQETQYF.

In this sample, this clonotype turned up many times. The chain recombines TRBV29-1 with TRBJ1-1; D possibly corresponds to TRBD1 (6 bases). Germline values: CDR1 SQVTM, CDR2 ANQGSEA. V lost 5 bases and J 0 bases, leaving 10 bases between the germline ends. The CDR3 consists of 13 residues. The CDR3 DNA reads TGCAGCGTTTTTGGGGGCATGAACACTGAAGCTTTCTTT. Protein: CSVFGGMNTEAFF.

This clonotype was recorded at least ten times. This chain connects TRBV28 to TRBJ2-3, with D hard to call. Germline V lookup: CDR1 MDHEN, CDR2 SYDVKM. The V end was cut by 2 bases, the J end by 15 bases, with 15 bases between. CDR3 length: 12 amino acids. CDR3 loop: CASSLIGLVPYF. CDR3 DNA sequence: TGTGCCAGCAGTTTAATAGGGCTAGTCCCTTATTTT.

Only a few counts were recorded for this clonotype. CDR3 nucleotide sequence: TGTGCCATCAGGGGAACAAGGACCAAGGATACGCAGTATTTT. Protein sequence: CAIRGTRTKDTQYF. The chain has TRBV10-3 and TRBJ2-3; D is uncertain. V dropped 6 bases and J dropped 6 bases, with 16 bases sitting between them. Germline loops: CDR1 ENHRY, CDR2 SYGVKD. The CDR3 is 14 residues long.